This note documents a single TCR beta chain sequence. This entry is derived from a study of cytomegalovirus exposure and HLA in healthy donors. Study context: Assignment to the Caucasian-associated ancestry cluster applied to around 80% of the approximately 420 genotyped donors.

Germline CDR1 MNHNS, CDR2 SASEGT. V was pared by 4 bases and J by 7 bases, with 11 bases of the junction left unmatched. The CDR3 covers 16 residues. Healthy bone marrow donors formed the donor group. It was with 60 Vbeta and 13 Jbeta primers that the PCR ran. Data came from immunoSEQ multiplex PCR; TCRdb stores just in-frame clones and leaves some out. This sample has 150,000 to 200,000 clones, with roughly 87% found just once. This chain links TRBV6-1 with TRBJ2-5; TRBD2 agrees at 11 bases. Sequencing used PBMCs. This clonotype was obtained from a girl under three years old in good health and CMV-seronegative. CDR3 coding DNA: TGTGCCAGCAGTGGAGATAGCGGGGGGGCCGGTGGGACCCAGTACTTC. Its protein product is CASSGDSGGAGGTQYF.